These 16 T cell receptor beta chains were all obtained from the same sample, sequenced in a study of cytomegalovirus exposure and HLA in healthy donors. Use of 60 Vbeta and 13 Jbeta primers characterized the PCR. Assay used: immunoSEQ multiplex PCR; TCRdb lists only in-frame clones, some missing. Of some 140,000 clones listed, about three quarters are singletons. The sequenced material came from PBMCs. These receptors all come from a middle-aged woman in good health and CMV-seronegative.

The V call is TRBV5-4, the J call TRBJ2-1, with TRBD1 matching 7 bases. This CDR3 has 14 amino acids. The trim removed 4 bases at V and 5 bases at J, leaving 6 bases unmatched. Per germline, CDR1 SGHNT and CDR2 YYREEE (reference sequence). In DNA, the CDR3 is TGTGCCAGCAGCCTCCGGGACAGACACAATGAGCAGTTCTTC. It specifies CASSLRDRHNEQFF.

This sequence joins TRBV5-1 and TRBJ1-2; maybe TRBD1 (6 bases). V was shortened by 0 bases and J by 1 base, with 13 bases between the two germline ends. This CDR3 is built from 16 residues. Germline V gives CDR1 SGHRS, CDR2 YFSETQ. The CDR3 DNA follows: TGCGCCAGCAGCTTGGACGGACAGCTAAATAACTATGGCTACACCTTC. Translation: CASSLDGQLNNYGYTF.

The V call is TRBV4-3, the J call TRBJ2-1, with TRBD1 matching over 8 bases. CDR3 size: 17 residues. With 3 bases clipped from V and 0 bases from J, the junction kept 7 bases outside the gene matches. Germline-derived CDR1 and CDR2 are LGHNA and YSLEER. The CDR3 is CASSHLRTGSSYNEQFF. As DNA, the CDR3 is TGCGCCAGCAGCCATCTGAGGACAGGGAGCTCCTACAATGAGCAGTTCTTC.

The chain links TRBV5-1 to TRBJ1-6; 8 nucleotides agree with TRBD1. CDR1 is SGHRS and CDR2 is YFSETQ in the germline V gene. The V gene end was trimmed by 4 bases and the J gene end by 5 bases; junction bases not matched to a gene: 5. This CDR3 has 15 residues. The CDR3 spells CASSAGQGNNSPLHF. The CDR3 DNA reads TGCGCCAGCAGCGCCGGACAGGGAAATAATTCACCCCTCCACTTT.

This clone came up a few times. The rearrangement uses TRBV6-6 and TRBJ2-7, with D maybe TRBD2 (5 bases). Trimming shortened V by 2 bases and J by 2 bases, and 13 bases separated the two germline ends. Per the germline V gene, CDR1 is MNHNY and CDR2 is SVGAGI (reference sequence). This CDR3 comprises 15 residues. The CDR3 sequence is CASSYLSPGAYEQYF. CDR3 DNA: TGTGCCAGCAGTTACCTCTCTCCCGGGGCCTACGAGCAGTACTTC.

V is TRBV27 and J is TRBJ2-2, with TRBD2 matching over 10 bases. The germline gives CDR1 MNHEY, CDR2 SMNVEV (reference sequence). V shed 6 bases and J 6 bases; nucleotides not matched to a gene: 4. This CDR3 has 14 residues. The CDR3 DNA reads TGTGCCAGCAGAGTAGCGGGGGGTGCCGGGGAGCTGTTTTTT. Encoded protein: CASRVAGGAGELFF.

The chain has TRBV6-1 and TRBJ2-7; 9 bases are a match to TRBD1. The germline V gene has CDR1 MNHNS and CDR2 SASEGT. This CDR3 contains 15 residues. V shed 6 bases and J 0 bases; nucleotides not matched to a gene: 6. CDR3 in DNA: TGTGCCAGCAGACGGGGACAGGGAAGCTCCTACGAGCAGTACGTC. Protein: CASRRGQGSSYEQYV.

V gene TRBV11-2 combines with J gene TRBJ1-3, with a weak D call TRBD1 (5 bases). Germline loops: CDR1 SGHAT, CDR2 FQNNGV. This CDR3 has 17 amino acids. V was shortened by 2 bases and J by 0 bases, with 14 bases between the two germline ends. The CDR3 DNA reads as TGTGCCAGCAGCTTATATAAGGGGATACTCTCTGGAAACACCATATATTTT. It codes for CASSLYKGILSGNTIYF.

Here the CDR3 DNA reads TGTGCCAGCAGCCCGCGGGGGTTCGGCAATCAGCCCCAGCATTTT. Translating gives CASSPRGFGNQPQHF. The V call is TRBV7-8, the J call TRBJ1-5; D may be TRBD1 (5 bases). The CDR3 has 15 amino acids. V lost 5 bases and J 2 bases, leaving 13 bases between the germline ends. The germline CDR1 and CDR2 sequences are SGHVS and FQNEAQ.

V usage is TRBV11-2 and J usage is TRBJ2-5; D is ambiguous. CDR3 length equals 15 residues. Trimming stripped 1 base from V and 6 bases from J, with 15 bases between. CDR1 and CDR2 (germline): SGHAT, FQNNGV. DNA for the CDR3: TGTGCCAGCAGCTTAGGGGCAGCAGAACCTAAGACCCAGTACTTC. Translation gives CASSLGAAEPKTQYF. The full variable domain, with the rest looked up from reference TRBV11-2 and TRBJ2-5, is EAGVAQSPRYKIIEKRQSVAFWCNPISGHATLYWYQQILGQGPKLLIQFQNNGVVDDSQLPKDRFSAERLKGVDSTLKIQPAKLEDSAVYLCASSLGAAEPKTQYFGPGTRLLVL.

The chain is built from TRBV19 and TRBJ1-1; D unresolved. Trimming took off 7 bases at V and 1 base at J, with 10 bases between the two ends. The CDR3 length is 13 residues. Germline V gene lookup returns CDR1 LNHDA and CDR2 SQIVND (reference sequence). Here the CDR3 reads CASTPDTNTEAFF. CDR3 in DNA: TGTGCCAGTACCCCAGACACGAACACTGAAGCTTTCTTT.

The V gene is TRBV19, the J gene TRBJ2-4, with D perhaps matching TRBD1 (5 bases). V lost 3 bases and J 1 base, leaving 13 bases between the germline ends. CDR1 is LNHDA and CDR2 is SQIVND in the germline V gene (reference sequence). The CDR3 contains 16 residues. DNA of the CDR3: TGTGCCAGTAGTATCGGAGATGCAGGGGCCAAAAACATTCAGTACTTC. It specifies CASSIGDAGAKNIQYF.

This chain joins TRBV5-6 and TRBJ2-2, with 9 bases that match TRBD1. This CDR3 spans 16 amino acids. V gave up 4 bases and J gave up 2 bases; unmatched junction bases: 6. Germline-derived CDR1 and CDR2 are SGHDT and YYEEEE. The CDR3 DNA reads TGTGCCAGCAGCCCGGACAGGGGCCCCAACACCGGGGAGCTGTTTTTT. This encodes CASSPDRGPNTGELFF.

This clone was found a few times. The rearrangement joins TRBV5-6 to TRBJ1-1; the D is unclear. The germline gives CDR1 SGHDT, CDR2 YYEEEE. V was clipped by 1 base and J by 3 bases, with 7 bases between them. The CDR3 sequence is 13 residues long. The CDR3 region is CASSLKSHTEAFF. CDR3 in DNA: TGTGCCAGCAGCTTGAAAAGCCACACTGAAGCTTTCTTT.

This clone is a singleton in its sample. CDR3 sequence reads: CASSEFGSQGGSPLHF. CDR3 bases: TGTGCCAGCAGTGAATTTGGTTCTCAAGGCGGTTCACCCCTCCACTTT. The chain recombines TRBV7-3 with TRBJ1-6; no reliable D call. Germline lookup yields CDR1 SGHTA and CDR2 FQGTGA. V was shortened by 6 bases and J by 9 bases, with 21 bases between the two germline ends. The CDR3 sequence is 16 residues long.

V and J are TRBV4-3 and TRBJ2-5; D may be TRBD1 (6 bases). Trimming shortened V by 1 base and J by 2 bases, and 14 bases separated the two germline ends. The CDR3 is made up of 16 amino acids. In germline, CDR1 is LGHNA, CDR2 YSLEER. CDR3 loop: CASSQAHRATQETQYF. CDR3 DNA sequence: TGCGCCAGCAGCCAAGCTCACAGGGCAACACAAGAGACCCAGTACTTC.